The 5 T cell receptor beta chains below all came from one sample that was sequenced in a study of T-cell memory formation after mild COVID-19. One entry per CDR3 protein, called by TCRdb with MiXCR from the 5' RACE reads. The table shows hundreds of thousands of distinct CDR3 sequences, with roughly 21% occurring only once. The sequencing sample was made of PBMCs or a T cell subset sorted from them (not recorded which). All receptors come from an adult woman who had mild COVID-19 (a few samples of this study predate the infection). Cell type and time point are not known.

This clonotype was counted between two and nine times. The chain recombines TRBV7-2 with TRBJ2-1, with TRBD1 as a possible D gene (7 bases). V lost 2 bases and J lost 6, with 14 bases in between. The CDR3 loop spans 15 amino acids. CDR1 is SGHTA and CDR2 is FQGNSA in the germline V gene. The CDR3 sequence: CASSLSAEGANEQFF. CDR3 DNA sequence: TGTGCCAGCAGCTTATCAGCGGAGGGGGCCAATGAGCAGTTCTTC.

On this clonotype: The junction departs from germline at one end; a sequencing error may be responsible. The CDR3 protein is CASSLARTGHNEQFF. DNA for the CDR3: TGTGCTAGCAGCTTAGCCAGGACAGGACACAATGAGCAGTTCTTC. The chain has TRBV7-7 and TRBJ2-1; 7 bases are shared with TRBD1. The CDR3 length is 15 residues. Germline-derived CDR1 and CDR2 are SSHAT and FNYEAQ (reference sequence).

This chain links TRBV4-2 with TRBJ2-2; 9 nucleotides align to TRBD2. The CDR3 covers 20 residues. Germline CDR1 LGHNA, CDR2 YNFKEQ. V lost 1 base, J lost 4 bases, and 16 bases stayed unmatched. The chain's CDR3 is CASSQVFPPAGGPGTGELFF. DNA for the CDR3: TGTGCCAGCAGCCAAGTATTTCCCCCCGCGGGGGGGCCGGGCACCGGGGAGCTGTTTTTT.

The chain joins TRBV30 to TRBJ1-5, with D hard to call. The germline V gene encodes CDR1 GTSNPN and CDR2 SVGIG (reference sequence). The CDR3 has 14 amino acids. V was pared by 4 bases and J by 2 bases, with 12 bases between. The CDR3 loop is CAWTEGHGNQPQHF. CDR3 DNA sequence: TGTGCCTGGACGGAAGGGCATGGCAATCAGCCCCAGCATTTT.

This chain connects TRBV7-9 to TRBJ1-1; D is unclear. Per the germline V gene, CDR1 is SEHNR and CDR2 is FQNEAQ (reference sequence). The CDR3 loop spans 12 amino acids. V lost 2 bases, J lost 4 bases, and 5 bases lay in between. The CDR3: CASSLISTEAFF. The CDR3 nucleotides read TGTGCCAGCAGCTTAATCAGCACTGAAGCTTTCTTT.